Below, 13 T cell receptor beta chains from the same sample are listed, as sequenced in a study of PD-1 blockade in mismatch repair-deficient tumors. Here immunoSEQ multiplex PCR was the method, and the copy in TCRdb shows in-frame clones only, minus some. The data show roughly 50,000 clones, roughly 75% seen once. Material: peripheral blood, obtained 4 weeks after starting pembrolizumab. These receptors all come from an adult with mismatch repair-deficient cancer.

The CDR3 here is CASSYSGAQETQYF. The CDR3 region has the DNA TGTGCCAGCAGTTACTCAGGGGCACAAGAGACCCAGTACTTC. This chain joins TRBV6-5 and TRBJ2-5; possibly TRBD1 for D (5 bases). CDR1 and CDR2 (germline): MNHEY, SVGAGI. CDR3 length: 14 residues. V was pared by 0 bases and J by 2 bases, with 7 bases between.

As DNA, the CDR3 is TGTGCCAGCAGCTTAGATGACCAGGGCTATGGCTACACCTTC. Translating gives CASSLDDQGYGYTF. The V gene is TRBV7-2, the J gene TRBJ1-2, with D perhaps TRBD1 (5 bases). The V gene lost 1 base and the J gene lost 4 bases, with 10 bases spanning the gap. Germline V gene sequence: CDR1 SGHTA, CDR2 FQGNSA. The CDR3 consists of 14 residues.

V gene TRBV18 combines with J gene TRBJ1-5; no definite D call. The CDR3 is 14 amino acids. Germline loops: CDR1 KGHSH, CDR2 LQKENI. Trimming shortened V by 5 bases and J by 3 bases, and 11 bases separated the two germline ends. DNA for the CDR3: TGTGCCAGCTCAGCACAGACCGACAATCAGCCCCAGCATTTT. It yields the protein CASSAQTDNQPQHF.

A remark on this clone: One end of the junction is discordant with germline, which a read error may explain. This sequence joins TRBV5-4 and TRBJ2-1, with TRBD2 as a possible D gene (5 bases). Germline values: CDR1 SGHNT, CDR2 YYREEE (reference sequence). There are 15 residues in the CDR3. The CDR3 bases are TGCGCCAGCAGCCAAGAATCCGAAGCTAGCTATGAGCAGTTCTTC. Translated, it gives CASSQESEASYEQFF.

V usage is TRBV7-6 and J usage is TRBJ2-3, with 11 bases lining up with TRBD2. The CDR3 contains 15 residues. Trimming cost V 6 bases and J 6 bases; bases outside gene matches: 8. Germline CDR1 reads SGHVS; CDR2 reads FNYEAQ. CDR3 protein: CASSSLAGGADTQYF. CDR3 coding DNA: TGTGCCAGCAGTTCGCTAGCGGGAGGTGCTGATACGCAGTATTTT.

This CDR3 is CASSPDSSGNTIYF. CDR3 nucleotide sequence: TGTGCCAGCAGTCCGGACTCCTCTGGAAACACCATATATTTT. This chain joins TRBV28 and TRBJ1-3; no definite D call. Trimming shortened V by 5 bases and J by 0 bases, and 8 bases separated the two germline ends. Germline-derived CDR1 and CDR2 are MDHEN and SYDVKM. CDR3 length: 14 amino acids. Combining the CDR3 with reference TRBV28 and TRBJ1-3 gives the whole variable domain DVKVTQSSRYLVKRTGEKVFLECVQDMDHENMFWYRQDPGLGLRLIYFSYDVKMKEKGDIPEGYSVSREKKERFSLILESASTNQTSMYLCASSPDSSGNTIYFGEGSWLTVV.

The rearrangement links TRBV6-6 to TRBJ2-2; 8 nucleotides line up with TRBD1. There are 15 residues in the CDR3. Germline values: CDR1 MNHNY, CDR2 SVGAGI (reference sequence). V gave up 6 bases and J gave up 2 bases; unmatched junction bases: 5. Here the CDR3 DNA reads TGTGCCAGCAGCCGACAGGGGCGCAACACCGGGGAGCTGTTTTTT. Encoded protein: CASSRQGRNTGELFF.

Written as DNA, the CDR3 is TGTGCCAGCAGCCAAGAGACTAGCGGGAGAGAGACCCAGTACTTC. Translating it yields CASSQETSGRETQYF. The chain has TRBV4-2 and TRBJ2-5; 12 nucleotides match TRBD2. Germline CDR1 reads LGHNA; CDR2 reads YNFKEQ. J lost 4 bases, V lost 0 bases, and 0 bases had no gene match. The CDR3 is 15 amino acids.

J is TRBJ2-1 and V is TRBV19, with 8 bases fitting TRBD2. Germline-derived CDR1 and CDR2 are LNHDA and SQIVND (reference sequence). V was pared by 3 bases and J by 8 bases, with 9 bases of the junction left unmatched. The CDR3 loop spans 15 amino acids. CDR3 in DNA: TGTGCCAGTAGTATCTTCAGCGGGAGCTGGGATGAGCAGTTCTTC. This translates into CASSIFSGSWDEQFF.

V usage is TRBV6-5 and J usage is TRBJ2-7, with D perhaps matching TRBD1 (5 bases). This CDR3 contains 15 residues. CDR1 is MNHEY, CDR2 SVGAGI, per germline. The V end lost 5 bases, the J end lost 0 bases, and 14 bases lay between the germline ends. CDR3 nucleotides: TGTGCCAGCAGTGCCCCATTAGGGGTCTCCTACGAGCAGTACTTC. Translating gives CASSAPLGVSYEQYF.

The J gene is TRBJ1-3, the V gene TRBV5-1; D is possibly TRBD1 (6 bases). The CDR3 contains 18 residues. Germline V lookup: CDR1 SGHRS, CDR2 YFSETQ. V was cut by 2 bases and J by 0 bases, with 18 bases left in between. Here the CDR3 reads CASSFFSGTRNSGNTIYF. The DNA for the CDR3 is TGCGCCAGCAGCTTCTTTTCCGGGACACGGAACTCTGGAAACACCATATATTTT.

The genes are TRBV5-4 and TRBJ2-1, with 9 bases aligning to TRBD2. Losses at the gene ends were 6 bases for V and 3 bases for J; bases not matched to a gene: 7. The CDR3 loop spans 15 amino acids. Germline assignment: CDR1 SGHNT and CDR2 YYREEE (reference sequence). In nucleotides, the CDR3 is TGTGCCAGCAACGCCGGGACTAGCTTCTACAATGAGCAGTTCTTC. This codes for CASNAGTSFYNEQFF.

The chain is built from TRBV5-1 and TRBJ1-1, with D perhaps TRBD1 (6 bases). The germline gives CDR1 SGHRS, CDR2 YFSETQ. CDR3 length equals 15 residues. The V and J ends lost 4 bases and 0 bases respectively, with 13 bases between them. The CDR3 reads CASSEEQGMNTEAFF. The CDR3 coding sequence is TGCGCCAGCAGCGAAGAACAGGGAATGAACACTGAAGCTTTCTTT.